Listed here is a single T cell receptor beta chain. The antigen is not known. The data originate from a study of identical twins. Trimming cost V 7 bases and J 1 base, with 13 bases left between them. The CDR3 length is 13 residues. Germline V lookup: CDR1 SQVTM, CDR2 ANQGSEA. Findings and caveats of the study: Invariant cells of the MAIT and iNKT types might have partly distorted the zero-insertion analyses.

TCRdb recomputed calls from the 5' RACE reads with MiXCR, one row per CDR3 protein. This repertoire shows 220,000 or so distinct CDR3 sequences, 5.5% to 7% found once; its top ten account for roughly 3.7%. These data were also filed under a second study, of yellow fever vaccine responses in identical twins. Per that paper: Twins showed a vaccine T cell response that reportedly seemed partly convergent, partly personalized.

The sample comprised memory (CD45RO+) T cells sorted from blood. This receptor was obtained from a woman under 30 in good health. This sequence joins TRBV29-1 and TRBJ1-1, with D possibly TRBD1 on 6 matching bases. CDR3 coding DNA: TGCAGCGCCACTACGGACAGGAACACTGAAGCTTTCTTT. Its translation is CSATTDRNTEAFF.